The source of this T cell receptor (beta chain) is a study of blood T cells in healthy people across ages. With a J-beta primer mix and a sample-barcoded 5' primer, a second PCR ran 7 to 11 cycles. Every single cDNA molecule received a tag from a template-switch adaptor with 12 random nucleotides. TCRdb re-analysed the 5' RACE reads in MiXCR, keeping a single row per CDR3 protein. The sample consists of approximately 1,000,000 distinct CDR3 sequences, roughly two fifths of them appearing once. Trimming at V came to 3 bases and at J to 3 bases, leaving 6 bases not matched to a gene. Germline V lookup: CDR1 SGDLS, CDR2 YYNGEE. CDR3 size: 15 residues. Donor samples were obtained from healthy Caucasian individuals from Russia, aged about 6 to 90. Researchers isolated at least 7 million PBMCs per sample.

The source is a young man in good health. V is TRBV9 and J is TRBJ1-5, with 7 positions matching TRBD1. Input material: blood. The CDR3 protein is CASSASDRPNQPQHF. CDR3 sequence (DNA): TGTGCCAGCAGCGCTTCGGACAGGCCCAATCAGCCCCAGCATTTT.